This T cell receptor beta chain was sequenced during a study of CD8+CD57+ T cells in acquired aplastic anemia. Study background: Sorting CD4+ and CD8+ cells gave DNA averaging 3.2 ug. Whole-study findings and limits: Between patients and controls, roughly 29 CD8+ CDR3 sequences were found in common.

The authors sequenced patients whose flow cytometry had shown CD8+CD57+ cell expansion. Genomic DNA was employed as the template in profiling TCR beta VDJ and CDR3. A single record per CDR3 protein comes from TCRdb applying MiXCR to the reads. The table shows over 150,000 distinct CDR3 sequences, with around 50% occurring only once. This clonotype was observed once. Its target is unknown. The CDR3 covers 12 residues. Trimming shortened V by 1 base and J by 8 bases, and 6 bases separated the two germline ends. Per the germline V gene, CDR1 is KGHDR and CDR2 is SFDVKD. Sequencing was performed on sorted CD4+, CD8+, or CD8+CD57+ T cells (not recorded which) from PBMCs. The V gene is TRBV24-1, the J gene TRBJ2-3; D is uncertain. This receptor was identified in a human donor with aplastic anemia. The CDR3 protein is CATSDFWVTQYF. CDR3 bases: TGTGCCACCAGTGATTTTTGGGTTACGCAGTATTTT.